This T cell receptor beta chain appears in the sequencing data of a study of metastatic and nonmetastatic thyroid tumors. The CDR3 extends over 14 amino acids. V lost 6 bases to trimming and J lost 10 bases; unmatched junction nucleotides: 9. Looked up from germline, CDR1 is LNHDA and CDR2 is SQIVND (reference sequence). This clone was seen only a few times. TCRdb re-called clones via MiXCR from the PCR reads. The sample includes approximately 30,000 clones, about 3.7% seen only once; the top ten take 3% to 3.5%. Patients were all untreated before their thyroid surgery. The TCR originated in a male donor with papillary thyroid cancer or a benign thyroid nodule (not recorded which). Some clones in this sample may be carry-over from other donors' samples. Input material: blood. V and J are TRBV19 and TRBJ1-6; 7 bases are a match to TRBD1. The CDR3 coding sequence is TGTGCCAGTAGCGGGGACAGCCCTGGATCACCCCTCCACTTT. It is translated as CASSGDSPGSPLHF.